The 10 T cell receptor beta chains presented below share a single source sample, sequenced in a study of blood T cell repertoires in COVID-19. The assay was immunoSEQ multiplex PCR, and TCRdb's table has in-frame clones only and misses some. The sample holds hundreds of thousands of clones; about 86% are singletons and the top ten take about 14%. Sequencing used PBMCs or T cells enriched from blood (not recorded which). Every receptor here comes from a woman aged 50 to 60 with acute COVID-19.

V is TRBV15 and J is TRBJ2-2, with D maybe TRBD1 (5 bases). Deletions cut 6 bases from V and 0 bases from J, with 8 bases between. The CDR3 runs to 14 residues. Looked up from germline, CDR1 is LNHNV and CDR2 is YYDKDF (reference sequence). The CDR3 region is CATRETANTGELFF. The CDR3, as DNA: TGTGCCACCAGAGAGACAGCGAACACCGGGGAGCTGTTTTTT.

The CDR3 is CASRGQGAADTQYF. Here the CDR3 DNA reads TGTGCCAGCAGGGGACAGGGGGCCGCAGATACGCAGTATTTT. The chain recombines TRBV27 with TRBJ2-3; 12 bases agree with TRBD1. CDR1 MNHEY and CDR2 SMNVEV come from the germline V gene (reference sequence). V shed 6 bases and J 4 bases; nucleotides not matched to a gene: 2. CDR3 length: 14 residues.

Points on this clone: The junction shows a germline mismatch at one end, possibly a read error. This chain uses TRBV15 with TRBJ2-7; TRBD2 aligns across 14 bases. The CDR3 totals 18 residues. CDR1 and CDR2 from the germline V gene are LNHNV and YYDKDF (reference sequence). DNA for the CDR3: TGTGCCACCAGCAGAGATAATATGGGGACTAGCGGGGGCCGAAGTCGGTTGTTC. This sequence encodes CATSRDNMGTSGGRSRLF.

The rearrangement joins TRBV19 to TRBJ1-1, with 7 bases matching TRBD1. The germline gives CDR1 LNHDA, CDR2 SQIVND (reference sequence). The CDR3 spans 14 residues. Germline trimming cut 6 bases from V and 2 bases from J; bases unmatched to any gene: 6. CDR3 nucleotides: TGTGCCAGTAGGTTACAGGGGAGTAACACTGAAGCTTTCTTT. Translating it yields CASRLQGSNTEAFF.

A single count supports this clone. The chain uses TRBV7-8 and TRBJ2-7; 7 positions agree with TRBD1. Trimming took 5 bases from V and 2 from J; bases not matched to a gene: 6. Germline V gene lookup returns CDR1 SGHVS and CDR2 FQNEAQ. The CDR3 length is 14 residues. CDR3 in amino acids: CASSVRGQPYEQYF. The CDR3, as DNA: TGTGCCAGCAGCGTTAGGGGGCAGCCCTACGAGCAGTACTTC.

The J gene is TRBJ2-2, the V gene TRBV28; the match to TRBD1 covers 7 bases. V lost 5 bases and J lost 1; bases outside the gene matches: 4. The CDR3 length is 15 residues. Germline V gene data show CDR1 as MDHEN and CDR2 as SYDVKM. The CDR3 region has the DNA TGTGCCAGCAGTATAGACAGGGTGAACACCGGGGAGCTGTTTTTT. It is translated as CASSIDRVNTGELFF.

The CDR3 region is CASSKLGQSNQPQHF. Written as DNA, the CDR3 is TGTGCCAGCAGCAAATTGGGACAGTCTAATCAGCCCCAGCATTTT. V is TRBV21-1 and J is TRBJ1-5; TRBD1, as called in the table, went unchecked against the DNA. TRBV21-1 is deemed a pseudogene. This CDR3 has 15 residues.

Concerning this clone: This same CDR3 is encoded by further DNA sequences in the sample. The rearrangement uses TRBV29-1 and TRBJ2-7; 8 bases map to TRBD1. V dropped 2 bases and J dropped 3; count of bases not matched to a gene: 0. The CDR3 spans 12 residues. Germline CDR1 reads SQVTM; CDR2 reads ANQGSEA. The CDR3 bases are TGCAGCGTTGAAACAGGGGGCTACGAGCAGTACTTC. The encoded protein is CSVETGGYEQYF.

This clone is a singleton in its sample. The CDR3 sequence: CASSPTINYGYTF. In nucleotides, the CDR3 is TGTGCCAGCAGCCCCACAATTAACTATGGCTACACCTTC. The chain uses TRBV5-5 and TRBJ1-2; D gene uncertain. The CDR3 is 13 amino acids. The germline V gene has CDR1 SGHKS and CDR2 YYEKEE (reference sequence). The V end was cut by 4 bases, the J end by 1 base, with 8 bases between.

The chain employs TRBV24-1 and TRBJ1-2, with 10 bases lining up with TRBD1. The junction had 7 bases not matched to a gene; V was cut back by 2 bases and J by 5 bases. The CDR3 consists of 16 residues. CDR1 KGHDR and CDR2 SFDVKD come from the germline V gene. Here the CDR3 DNA reads TGTGCCACCAGTGATTCGAGGACAGGGGGAGCGTATGGCTACACCTTC. Translated, it gives CATSDSRTGGAYGYTF.